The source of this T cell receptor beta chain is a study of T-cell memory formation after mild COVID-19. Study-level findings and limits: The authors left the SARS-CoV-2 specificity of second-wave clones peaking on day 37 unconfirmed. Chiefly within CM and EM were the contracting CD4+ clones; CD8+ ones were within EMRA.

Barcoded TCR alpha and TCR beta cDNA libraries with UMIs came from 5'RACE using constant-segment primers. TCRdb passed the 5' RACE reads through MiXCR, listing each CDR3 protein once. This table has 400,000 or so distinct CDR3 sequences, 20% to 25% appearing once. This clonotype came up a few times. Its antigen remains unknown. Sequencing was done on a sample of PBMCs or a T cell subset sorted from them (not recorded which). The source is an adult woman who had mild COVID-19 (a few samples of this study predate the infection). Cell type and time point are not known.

The CDR3 DNA reads TGCAGCGTTCCACCGGGACCCAGCTACACCTTC. Its translation: CSVPPGPSYTF. The rearrangement uses TRBV29-1 and TRBJ1-2; perhaps TRBD1 as D (5 bases). This CDR3 region has 11 residues. Germline-derived CDR1 and CDR2 are SQVTM and ANQGSEA. V lost 5 bases and J 9 bases, leaving 13 bases between the germline ends.